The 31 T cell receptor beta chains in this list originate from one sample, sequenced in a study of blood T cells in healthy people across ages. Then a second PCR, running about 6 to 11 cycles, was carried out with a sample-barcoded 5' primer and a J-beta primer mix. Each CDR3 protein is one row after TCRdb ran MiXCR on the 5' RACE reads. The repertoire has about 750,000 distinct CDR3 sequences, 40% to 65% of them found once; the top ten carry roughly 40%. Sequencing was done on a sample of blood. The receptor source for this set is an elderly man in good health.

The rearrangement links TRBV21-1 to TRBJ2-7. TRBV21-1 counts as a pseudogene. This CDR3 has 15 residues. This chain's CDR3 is CASNNRGSHSYEQYF. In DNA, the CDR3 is TGTGCCAGCAATAACCGAGGATCGCACTCCTACGAGCAGTACTTC.

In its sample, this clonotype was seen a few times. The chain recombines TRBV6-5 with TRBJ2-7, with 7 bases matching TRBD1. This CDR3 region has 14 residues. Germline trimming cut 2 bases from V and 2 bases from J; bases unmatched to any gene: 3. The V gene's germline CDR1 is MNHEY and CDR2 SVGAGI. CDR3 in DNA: TGTGCCAGCAGTTACAGCAGGGGGACCTACGAGCAGTACTTC. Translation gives CASSYSRGTYEQYF.

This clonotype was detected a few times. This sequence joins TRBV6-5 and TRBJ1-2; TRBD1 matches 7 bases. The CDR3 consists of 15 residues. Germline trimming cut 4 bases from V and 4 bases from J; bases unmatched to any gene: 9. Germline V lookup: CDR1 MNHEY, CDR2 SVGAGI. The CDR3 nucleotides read TGTGCCAGCAGTTCCAACCAGGGGGGACGCTATGGCTACACCTTC. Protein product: CASSSNQGGRYGYTF.

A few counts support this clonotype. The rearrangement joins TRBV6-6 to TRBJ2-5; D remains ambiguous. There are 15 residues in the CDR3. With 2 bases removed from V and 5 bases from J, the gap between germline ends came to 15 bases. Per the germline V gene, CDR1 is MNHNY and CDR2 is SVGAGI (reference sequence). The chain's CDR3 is CASSYRTTSSETQYF. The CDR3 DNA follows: TGTGCCAGCAGTTACAGGACGACCTCATCCGAGACCCAGTACTTC.

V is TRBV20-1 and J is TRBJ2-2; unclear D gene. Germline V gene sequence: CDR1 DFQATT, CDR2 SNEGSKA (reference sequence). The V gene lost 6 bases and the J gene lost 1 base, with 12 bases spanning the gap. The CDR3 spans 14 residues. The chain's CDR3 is CSASTHVNTGELFF. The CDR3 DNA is TGCAGTGCATCGACCCATGTGAACACCGGGGAGCTGTTTTTT.

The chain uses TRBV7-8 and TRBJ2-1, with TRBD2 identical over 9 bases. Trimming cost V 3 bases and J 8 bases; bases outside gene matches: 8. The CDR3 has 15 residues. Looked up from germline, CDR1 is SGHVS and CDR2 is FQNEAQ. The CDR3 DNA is TGTGCCAGCAGCTTGAGAATAGCGGGAGTAGATGAGCAGTTCTTC. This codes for CASSLRIAGVDEQFF.

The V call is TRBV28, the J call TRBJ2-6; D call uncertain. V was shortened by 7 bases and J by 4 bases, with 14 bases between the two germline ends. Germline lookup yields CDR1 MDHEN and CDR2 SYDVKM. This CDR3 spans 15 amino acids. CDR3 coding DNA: TGTGCCAGCACCTTCTCCGCAGCGGGGGCCAACGTCCTGACTTTC. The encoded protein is CASTFSAAGANVLTF.

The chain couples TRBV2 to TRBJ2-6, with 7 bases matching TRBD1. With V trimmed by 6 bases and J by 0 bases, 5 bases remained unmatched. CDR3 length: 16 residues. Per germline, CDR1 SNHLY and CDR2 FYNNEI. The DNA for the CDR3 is TGTGCCAGCAGAGAGGGGGCTAGCTCTGGGGCCAACGTCCTGACTTTC. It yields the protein CASREGASSGANVLTF.

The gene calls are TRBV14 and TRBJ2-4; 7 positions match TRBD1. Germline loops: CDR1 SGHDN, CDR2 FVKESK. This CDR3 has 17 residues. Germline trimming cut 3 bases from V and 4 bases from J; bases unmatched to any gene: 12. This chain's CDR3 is CASSHGTKGASKNIQYF. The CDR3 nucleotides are TGTGCCAGCAGCCACGGTACCAAGGGGGCATCAAAAAACATTCAGTACTTC.

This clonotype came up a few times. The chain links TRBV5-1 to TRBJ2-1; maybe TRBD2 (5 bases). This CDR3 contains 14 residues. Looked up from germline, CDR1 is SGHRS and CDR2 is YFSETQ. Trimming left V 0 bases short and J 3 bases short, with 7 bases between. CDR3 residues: CASSLEGVYNEQFF. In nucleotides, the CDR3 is TGCGCCAGCAGCTTGGAGGGAGTCTACAATGAGCAGTTCTTC.

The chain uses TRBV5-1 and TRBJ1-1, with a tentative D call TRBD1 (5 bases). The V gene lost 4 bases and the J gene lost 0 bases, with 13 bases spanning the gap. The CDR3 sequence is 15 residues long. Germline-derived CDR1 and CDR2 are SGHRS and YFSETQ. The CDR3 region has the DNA TGCGCCAGCAGCGTACCCGGGACGGTGAACACTGAAGCTTTCTTT. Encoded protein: CASSVPGTVNTEAFF.

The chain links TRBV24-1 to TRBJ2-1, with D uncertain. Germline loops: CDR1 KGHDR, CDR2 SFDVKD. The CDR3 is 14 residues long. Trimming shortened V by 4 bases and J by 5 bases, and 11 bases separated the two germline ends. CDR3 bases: TGTGCCACCAGTGACAGGCCCCCTAACAATGAGCAGTTCTTC. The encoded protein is CATSDRPPNNEQFF.

The CDR3, as DNA: TGTGCCAGCAGCGCAAGCGGGGGTGGCTACTATGGCTACACCTTC. This codes for CASSASGGGYYGYTF. The chain joins TRBV3-1 to TRBJ1-2, with D possibly being TRBD1 (5 bases). Germline V CDR1 and CDR2: LGHDT, YNNKEL (reference sequence). CDR3 length: 15 residues. Deletions cut 5 bases from V and 3 bases from J, with 16 bases between.

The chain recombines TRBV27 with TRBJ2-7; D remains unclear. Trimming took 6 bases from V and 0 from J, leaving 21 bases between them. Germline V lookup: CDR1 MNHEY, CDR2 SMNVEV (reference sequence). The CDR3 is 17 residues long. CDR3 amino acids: CASSRIGQPLPSYEQYF. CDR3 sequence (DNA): TGTGCCAGCAGCCGTATTGGGCAGCCACTACCCTCCTACGAGCAGTACTTC.

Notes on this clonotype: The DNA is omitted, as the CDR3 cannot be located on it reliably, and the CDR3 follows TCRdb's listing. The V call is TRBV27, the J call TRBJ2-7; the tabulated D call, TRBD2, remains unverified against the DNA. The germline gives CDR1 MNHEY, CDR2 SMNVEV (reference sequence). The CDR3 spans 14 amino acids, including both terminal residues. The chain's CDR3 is CASSTSGLSYEQYF.

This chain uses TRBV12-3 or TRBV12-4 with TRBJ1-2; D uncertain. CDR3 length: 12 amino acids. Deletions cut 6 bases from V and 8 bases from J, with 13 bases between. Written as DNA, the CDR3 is TGTGCCAGCAGCTTCTGGGAGGAGGGCTACACCTTC. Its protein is CASSFWEEGYTF.

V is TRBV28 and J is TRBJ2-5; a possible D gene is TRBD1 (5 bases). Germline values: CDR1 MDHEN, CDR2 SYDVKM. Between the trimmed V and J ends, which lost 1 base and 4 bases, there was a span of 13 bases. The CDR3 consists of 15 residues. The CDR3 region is CASSLSRREGETQYF. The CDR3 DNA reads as TGTGCCAGCAGTTTATCTCGCAGGGAAGGAGAGACCCAGTACTTC.

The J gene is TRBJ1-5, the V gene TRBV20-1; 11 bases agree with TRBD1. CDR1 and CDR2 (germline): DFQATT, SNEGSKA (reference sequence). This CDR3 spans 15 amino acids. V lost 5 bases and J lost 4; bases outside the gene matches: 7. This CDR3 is CSAASGTGGNQPQHF. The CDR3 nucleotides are TGCAGTGCTGCCTCCGGGACAGGGGGAAATCAGCCCCAGCATTTT.

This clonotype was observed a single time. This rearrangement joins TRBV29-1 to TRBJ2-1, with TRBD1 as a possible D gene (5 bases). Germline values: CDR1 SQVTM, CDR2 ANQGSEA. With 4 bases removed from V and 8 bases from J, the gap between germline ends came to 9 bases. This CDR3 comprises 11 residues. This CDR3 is CSVVKGHEQFF. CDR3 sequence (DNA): TGCAGCGTTGTGAAGGGGCATGAGCAGTTCTTC.

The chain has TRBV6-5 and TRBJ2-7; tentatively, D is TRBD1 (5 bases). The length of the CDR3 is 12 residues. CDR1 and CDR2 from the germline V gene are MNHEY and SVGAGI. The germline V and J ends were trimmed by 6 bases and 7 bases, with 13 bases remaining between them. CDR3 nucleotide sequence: TGTGCCAGCAGGGCGACAGATGGTGAGCAGTACTTC. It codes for CASRATDGEQYF.

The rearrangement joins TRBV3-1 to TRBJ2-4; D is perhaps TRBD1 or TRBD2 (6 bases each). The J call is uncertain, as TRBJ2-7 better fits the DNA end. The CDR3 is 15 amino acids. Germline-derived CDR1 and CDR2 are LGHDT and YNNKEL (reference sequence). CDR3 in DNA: TGTGCCAGCAGCCCACAAAGGGGGGAGAGGGACGAGCAGTACTTC. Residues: CASSPQRGERDEQYF.

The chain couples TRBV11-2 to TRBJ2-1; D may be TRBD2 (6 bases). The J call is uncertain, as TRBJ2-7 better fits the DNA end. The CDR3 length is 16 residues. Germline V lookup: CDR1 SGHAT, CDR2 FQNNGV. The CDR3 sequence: CASSPRSGSSYNEQYF. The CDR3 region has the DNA TGTGCCAGCAGCCCGCGTAGCGGTAGCTCCTACAATGAGCAGTACTTC.

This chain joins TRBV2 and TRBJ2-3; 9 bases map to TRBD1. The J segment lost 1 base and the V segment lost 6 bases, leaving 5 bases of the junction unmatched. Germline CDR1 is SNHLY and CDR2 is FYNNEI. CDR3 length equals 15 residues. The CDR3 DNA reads TGTGCCAGCAGGGACAGGGGCGGAGGCACAGATACGCAGTATTTT. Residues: CASRDRGGGTDTQYF.

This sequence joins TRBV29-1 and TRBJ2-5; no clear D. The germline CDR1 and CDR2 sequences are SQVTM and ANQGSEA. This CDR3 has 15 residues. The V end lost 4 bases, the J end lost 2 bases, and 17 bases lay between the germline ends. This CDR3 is CSVVVEWAPQETQYF. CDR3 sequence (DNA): TGCAGCGTTGTAGTAGAATGGGCCCCACAAGAGACCCAGTACTTC.

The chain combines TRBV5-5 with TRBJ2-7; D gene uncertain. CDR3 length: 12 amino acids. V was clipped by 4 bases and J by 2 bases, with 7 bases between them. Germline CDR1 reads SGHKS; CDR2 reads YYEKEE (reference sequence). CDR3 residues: CASSNLPYEQYF. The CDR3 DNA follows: TGTGCCAGCAGCAATCTCCCCTACGAGCAGTACTTC.

CDR3 sequence: CASSQGGPRPPTF. In DNA, the CDR3 is TGTGCCAGCAGCCAAGGAGGACCGCGACCTCCCACCTTC. The rearrangement uses TRBV3-1 and TRBJ1-2; no clear D. The V gene lost 1 base and the J gene lost 13 bases, with 16 bases spanning the gap. The CDR3 sequence is 13 residues long. Germline V gives CDR1 LGHDT, CDR2 YNNKEL (reference sequence).

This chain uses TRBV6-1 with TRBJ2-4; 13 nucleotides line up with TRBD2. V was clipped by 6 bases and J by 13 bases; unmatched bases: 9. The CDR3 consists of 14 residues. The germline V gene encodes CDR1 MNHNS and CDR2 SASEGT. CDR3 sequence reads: CASRLAGGPFEQYF. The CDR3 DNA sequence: TGTGCCAGCAGACTAGCGGGAGGGCCGTTTGAGCAGTACTTC.

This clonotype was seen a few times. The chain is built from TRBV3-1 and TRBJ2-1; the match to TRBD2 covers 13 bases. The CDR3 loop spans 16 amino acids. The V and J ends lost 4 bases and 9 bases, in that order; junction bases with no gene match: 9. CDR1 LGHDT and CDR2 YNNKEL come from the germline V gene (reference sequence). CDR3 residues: CASSLRTSGSGGEQFF. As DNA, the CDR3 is TGTGCCAGCAGCCTTCGGACTAGCGGGAGTGGGGGTGAGCAGTTCTTC.

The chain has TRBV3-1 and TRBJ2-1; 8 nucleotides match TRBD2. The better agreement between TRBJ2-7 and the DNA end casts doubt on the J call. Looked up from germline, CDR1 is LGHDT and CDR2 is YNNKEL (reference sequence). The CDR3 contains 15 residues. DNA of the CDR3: TGTGCCAGCAGTCTGAAGCGGGAGTCCTACAATGAGCAGTACTTC. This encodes CASSLKRESYNEQYF.

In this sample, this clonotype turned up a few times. CDR3 DNA sequence: TGTGCCAGCAGTTTTGCGGGAGGCCAAGAGACCCAGTACTTC. Translation: CASSFAGGQETQYF. V is TRBV28 and J is TRBJ2-5, with 8 positions matching TRBD2. With V trimmed by 3 bases and J by 1 base, 1 base remained unmatched. Germline V gene sequence: CDR1 MDHEN, CDR2 SYDVKM. This CDR3 region has 14 residues. Full variable domain (outside the CDR3, taken from reference TRBV28 and TRBJ2-5): DVKVTQSSRYLVKRTGEKVFLECVQDMDHENMFWYRQDPGLGLRLIYFSYDVKMKEKGDIPEGYSVSREKKERFSLILESASTNQTSMYLCASSFAGGQETQYFGPGTRLLVL.

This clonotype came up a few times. The CDR3 bases are TGTGCCAGCAGCGACCTGACAGGGGGCCGCAAGCCACCCCTCCACTTT. Translating it yields CASSDLTGGRKPPLHF. V gene TRBV28 combines with J gene TRBJ1-6; 10 bases are shared with TRBD1. Germline V CDR1 and CDR2: MDHEN, SYDVKM. V shed 6 bases and J 11 bases; nucleotides not matched to a gene: 13. This CDR3 is built from 16 residues.